Listed below are T cell receptor beta chains from one sample, sequenced in a study of early T cells in non-severe SARS-CoV-2 infection. Via MiXCR, TCRdb re-called the 5' RACE reads, giving one row per CDR3 protein. The data show roughly 51,000 distinct CDR3 sequences, approximately 9.8% seen once. Material for sequencing was whole blood. The receptors stem from an adult who was a healthcare worker with PCR-confirmed SARS-CoV-2 infection or an uninfected control (not recorded which). The CDR3 runs from the conserved cysteine through the conserved F or W. The D gene is left open where the match is weak. Expanded clones are given a class, and other clones once, few, many or no size at all.

D gene	J gene	V gene	clone size	CDR3 DNA	CDR3 protein
TRBD2	TRBJ2-1	TRBV7-9	many	TGTGCCAGCAGCTCGGGACTAGCGGGAGTAAGCGAGCAGTTCTTC	CASSSGLAGVSEQFF
NA	TRBJ2-7	TRBV3-1	many	TGTGCCAGCAGCCTAGGACGATCCACCGGTGTGCAGTACTTC	CASSLGRSTGVQYF
TRBD1	TRBJ2-7	TRBV7-9	many	TGTGCCAGCAGCTCCGGTGACAGGGTCCACGAGCAGTACTTC	CASSSGDRVHEQYF
TRBD1	TRBJ1-3	TRBV6-5	many	TGTGCCAGCACGACCTTAGGAGGACAGGGGAGCTCTGGAAACACCATATATTTT	CASTTLGGQGSSGNTIYF
NA	TRBJ1-3	TRBV6-1	many	TGTGCCAGCAGTGGGAGAGACCCCAGAGCATTCTCTGGAAACACCATATATTTT	CASSGRDPRAFSGNTIYF
TRBD1	TRBJ1-1	TRBV9	NA	TGTGCCAGCAGCGTAGCGGCAGGGGGCGAAGAAGCTTTCTTT	CASSVAAGGEEAFF
NA	TRBJ2-3	TRBV29-1	few	TGCAGCGTTGATGGGAGAGGAAGCACAGATACGCAGTATTTT	CSVDGRGSTDTQYF
NA	TRBJ2-5	TRBV21-1	few	TGTGCCAGCAGCAGTATACGGAGACAAGAGACCCAGTACTTC	CASSSIRRQETQYF
NA	TRBJ2-2	TRBV25-1	many	TGTGCCAGCAGGGAACAGGTGACCGGGGAGCTGTTTTTT	CASREQVTGELFF
NA	TRBJ1-1	TRBV7-9	NA	TGTGCCAGCAGCTTAAATATCGCTGAAGCTTTCTTT	CASSLNIAEAFF
TRBD2	TRBJ2-3	TRBV6-5	few	TGTGCCAGCAAAACTAGCGGGAGCACAGATACGCAGTATTTT	CASKTSGSTDTQYF
NA	TRBJ2-1	TRBV29-1	NA	TGCAGCGTCCTAGTCGACTCGTTCTTCTACAATGAGCAGTTCTTC	CSVLVDSFFYNEQFF
TRBD2	TRBJ2-7	TRBV6-5	NA	TGTGCCAGCAGTTACTCTGCGGGAGGGGGGTTCGAGCAGTACTTC	CASSYSAGGGFEQYF
NA	TRBJ1-6	TRBV4-1	many	TGCGCCAGCAGCGACAGAAGCTTAAGCTCCTATAATTCACCCCTCCACTTT	CASSDRSLSSYNSPLHF
TRBD2	TRBJ2-1	TRBV3-1	NA	TGTGCCAGCAGCCAACGCGGGAGGCCAATAGGTGAGCAGTTCTTC	CASSQRGRPIGEQFF
TRBD1	TRBJ1-3	TRBV12-3/TRBV12-4	many	TGTGCCAGCAGTCCGGACAGGGGTACTGGAAACACCATATATTTT	CASSPDRGTGNTIYF
NA	TRBJ1-1	TRBV6-1	few	TGTGCCAGCAGCCAAAAAGGGGCTAACACTGAAGCTTTCTTT	CASSQKGANTEAFF
NA	TRBJ1-5	TRBV2	many	TGTGCCAGCACCCGAATGCCCGGGCGCGATCAGCCCCAGCATTTT	CASTRMPGRDQPQHF
NA	TRBJ2-7	TRBV20-1	few	TGCAGTGCTAGAGATCGGGGAGACTACGAGCAGTACTTC	CSARDRGDYEQYF
NA	TRBJ2-1	TRBV7-6	many	TGTGCCAGCAGCAGAACAGGGTCGTACAATGAGCAGTTCTTC	CASSRTGSYNEQFF
NA	TRBJ1-6	TRBV2	many	TGTGCCAGCAGTGAATCGGGTAGGGATTCACCCCTCCACTTT	CASSESGRDSPLHF
TRBD2	TRBJ2-3	TRBV10-3	many	TGTGCCATCAAAACTAGCGGGTCTCTCGGGCGGGCCACAGATACGCAGTATTTT	CAIKTSGSLGRATDTQYF
NA	TRBJ2-7	TRBV7-2	many	TGTGCCAGCAGCTTAATTGTTGCGGAGCAGTACTTC	CASSLIVAEQYF
NA	TRBJ2-1	TRBV7-2	few	TGTGCCAGCAGCTGGTTCCAGGGCAATGAGCAGTTCTTC	CASSWFQGNEQFF
NA	TRBJ2-3	TRBV6-5	NA	TGTGCCAGCAGTCTCCTCAACCCACGGGGGAGAGATACGCAGTATTTT	CASSLLNPRGRDTQYF
NA	TRBJ2-3	TRBV10-2	NA	TGCGCCAGCAGTGGGAGCACAGATACGCAGTATTTT	CASSGSTDTQYF
TRBD1	TRBJ2-6	TRBV2	many	TGTGCCAGCCAAGACCGATTACAGGGGACTGGGGCCAACGTCCTGACTTTC	CASQDRLQGTGANVLTF
NA	TRBJ2-3	TRBV10-2	many	TGCGCCAGCAGTGGCATACAGGGAGCTGGGGGGGATACGCAGTATTTT	CASSGIQGAGGDTQYF
NA	TRBJ1-1	TRBV9	medium-sized	TGTGCCAGCAGCGGGGACGGAGAAGCTTTCTTT	CASSGDGEAFF
TRBD1	TRBJ1-6	TRBV6-6	many	TGTGCCAGCAGCCTCCTCCAGGGGGCATGGAATTCACCCCTCCACTTT	CASSLLQGAWNSPLHF
TRBD1	TRBJ1-4	TRBV18	many	TGTGCCAGCTCACTACCACAGGGGGAACTGTTTTTT	CASSLPQGELFF